This record covers a single T cell receptor beta chain. This clonotype showed up many times. There is no known antigen for this receptor. Qualities for individual bases were not recorded, and no much larger clone is one base off. The sample belongs to a study of blood T cells in healthy people across ages (dated by TCRdb to between 2015 and 2016). About the investigation overall: Template switching captured roughly one uniquely barcoded TCR beta cDNA molecule per two T cells in model experiments. For two donors (one aged 18 to 30 and one aged 80 or older), the study analyzed two additional independent replicas of 1 million unique cDNA reads from the same blood draw. To avoid experimental bias, donors of different ages were distributed randomly across sequencing lanes. The study measured age-related changes in TCR beta repertoire diversity using deep sequencing normalized with unique cDNA molecular identifiers. Four age groups were formed from the donors: young (average about 16 years), middle-aged (around 39), aged (62) and long-lived (roughly 88).

Libraries were built with 5' RACE. The run used an Illumina HiSeq 2500. The second PCR ran for about 6 to 12 cycles and used a J-beta primer mix along with a sample-barcoded 5' primer. Each TCR beta cDNA molecule received a unique molecular identifier from a template-switch 5' adaptor carrying 12 random nucleotides. Each sample yielded at least 2.5 million CDR3-containing paired-end reads. The Mint cDNA synthesis kit, primed by a TRBC-specific oligonucleotide, was used to synthesize first-strand cDNA from all RNA. Following uracil-DNA glycosylase treatment, all cDNA underwent a first 18-cycle PCR with the universal primers M1SS and BC2_uni_R. The source study handled its data this way. For normalization, 1 million high-quality reads, each with a distinct molecular identifier, were randomly selected from each sample. Instead of being binned into consensus sequences, reads that shared molecular identifiers were thrown out. MiTCR, set to a Q25 quality threshold and the strictest error-elimination algorithm, was used for CDR3 identification, clonotype clustering and error correction. A nonparametric unseen species model with Euler transformation was used to estimate lower-bound total TCR beta diversity. The public sequencing data were trimmed at Q25 with fastp and processed into clonotypes with MiXCR by TCRdb, which kept only in-frame beta chains. For every CDR3 protein sequence, its rows merge into one entry that carries the most common genes and DNA. In this record, the V and J calls reflect TCRdb's handling and not the investigators' own analysis. The sample table contains roughly 900,000 distinct CDR3 sequences; only one count was recorded for 29% of them. The ten largest clones take up roughly 17% of the sample.

Systemically healthy Caucasian individuals from Russia, over 30 in total and aged 6 to 90 years, were included as donors. Roughly 9 milliliters of peripheral blood were drawn from each donor into EDTA-treated Vacutainer tubes. Ficoll-Paque density-gradient centrifugation was used to isolate PBMCs, with at least 6.5 million per sample. Trizol reagent was used to extract total RNA from PBMCs, with at least 5.5 micrograms per sample. The percentages of naive CD45RAhigh/CD27high T cells were determined by flow cytometry on a PBMC aliquot from every donor. Overall study results and their limits: Estimates of total diversity based on one million sequenced T cells were regarded as lower bounds and as underestimates. The CMV infection status of donors was not known, potentially confounding age-related changes in expanded clonotypes. As age increased, observed TCR beta diversity per million T cells dropped in a roughly linear way, and a significant reduction was already evident by age about 40. Bulk unsorted PBMC profiling prevented conclusive comparison of naive and antigen-experienced compartments. Observed TCR beta diversity correlated strongly with the percentage of naive T cells measured by flow cytometry. Compared with the aged group, the long-lived group had more naive CD4+ T cells, fewer expanded clones and increased TCR diversity, a pattern suggesting age selection.

Taken from cysteine to phenylalanine, the CDR3 has 15 residues. Of all the DNA, just the CDR3 is kept, 45 bases in frame from base 1. At the junction V is shortened by 6 bases and J by 2 bases, with 11 bases in between. As encoded in the germline V gene, CDR1 is SGHTA while CDR2 is FQGNSA. The TCR originated in a woman of 80 years or more in good health. The chain joins TRBV7-2 to TRBJ2-6; a tentative D match to TRBD1 spans 7 bases. Sequencing used blood. The DNA sequence reads TGTGCCAGCAGGCAGGGGGGCCCTGGGGCCAACGTCCTGACTTTC. Translation gives CASRQGGPGANVLTF.